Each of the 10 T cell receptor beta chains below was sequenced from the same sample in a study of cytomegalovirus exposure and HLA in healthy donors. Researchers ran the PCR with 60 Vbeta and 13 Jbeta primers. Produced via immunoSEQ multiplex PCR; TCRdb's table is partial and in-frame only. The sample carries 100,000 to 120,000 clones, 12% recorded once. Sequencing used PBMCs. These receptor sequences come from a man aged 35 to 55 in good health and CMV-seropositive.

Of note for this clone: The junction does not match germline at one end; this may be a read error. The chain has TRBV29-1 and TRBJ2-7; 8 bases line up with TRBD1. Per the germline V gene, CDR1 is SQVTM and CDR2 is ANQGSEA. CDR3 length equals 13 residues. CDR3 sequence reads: CSVKAGGSNEQYF. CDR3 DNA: TGCAGCGTAAAAGCAGGGGGCTCCAACGAGCAGTACTTC.

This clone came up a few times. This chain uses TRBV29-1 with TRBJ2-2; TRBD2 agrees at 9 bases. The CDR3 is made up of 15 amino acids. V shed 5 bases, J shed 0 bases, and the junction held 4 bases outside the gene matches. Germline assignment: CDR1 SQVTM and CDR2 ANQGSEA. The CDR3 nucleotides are TGCAGCGTTAGGCGGGAGGGTCCGAACACCGGGGAGCTGTTTTTT. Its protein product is CSVRREGPNTGELFF.

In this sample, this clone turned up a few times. The CDR3 DNA reads TGTGCCAGCAGCTTAGTCGCCCCCGGGAGCAATCAGCCCCAGCATTTT. This translates into CASSLVAPGSNQPQHF. The gene calls are TRBV7-9 and TRBJ1-5; no definite D call. The CDR3 is made up of 16 amino acids. Trimming left V 1 base short and J 1 base short, with 11 bases between. CDR1 and CDR2 from the germline V gene are SEHNR and FQNEAQ (reference sequence).

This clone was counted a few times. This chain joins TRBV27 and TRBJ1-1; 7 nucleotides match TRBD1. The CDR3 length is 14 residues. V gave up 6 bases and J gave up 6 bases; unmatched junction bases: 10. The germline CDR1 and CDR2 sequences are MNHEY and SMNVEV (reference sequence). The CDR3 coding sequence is TGTGCCAGCAGGCCGGAGGGGGCCGTCGCTGAAGCTTTCTTT. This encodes CASRPEGAVAEAFF.

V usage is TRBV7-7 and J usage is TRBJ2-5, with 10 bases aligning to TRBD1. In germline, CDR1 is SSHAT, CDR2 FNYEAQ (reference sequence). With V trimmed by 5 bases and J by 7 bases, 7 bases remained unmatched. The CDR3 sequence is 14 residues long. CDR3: CASSEMRTGGTQYF. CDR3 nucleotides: TGTGCCAGCAGCGAAATGCGGACAGGGGGGACCCAGTACTTC.

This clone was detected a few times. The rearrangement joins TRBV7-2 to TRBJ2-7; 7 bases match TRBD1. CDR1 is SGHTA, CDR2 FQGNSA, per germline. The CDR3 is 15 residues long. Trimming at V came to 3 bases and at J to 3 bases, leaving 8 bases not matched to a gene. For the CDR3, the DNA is TGTGCCAGCAGCTTGAAGACAGGGAGAGACTACGAGCAGTACTTC. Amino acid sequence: CASSLKTGRDYEQYF.

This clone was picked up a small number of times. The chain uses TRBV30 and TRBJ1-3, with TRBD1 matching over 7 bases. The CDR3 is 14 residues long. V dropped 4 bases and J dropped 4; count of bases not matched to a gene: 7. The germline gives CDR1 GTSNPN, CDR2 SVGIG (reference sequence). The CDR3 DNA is TGTGCCTGGAAAGACAGGGACTCCGGAAACACCATATATTTT. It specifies CAWKDRDSGNTIYF.

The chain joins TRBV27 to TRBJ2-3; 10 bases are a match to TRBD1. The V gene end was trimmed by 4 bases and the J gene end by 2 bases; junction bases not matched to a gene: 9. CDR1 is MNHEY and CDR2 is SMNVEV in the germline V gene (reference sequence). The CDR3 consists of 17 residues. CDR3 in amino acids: CASSSTWGTGDTDTQYF. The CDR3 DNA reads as TGTGCCAGCAGTTCCACATGGGGGACAGGGGACACAGATACGCAGTATTTT.

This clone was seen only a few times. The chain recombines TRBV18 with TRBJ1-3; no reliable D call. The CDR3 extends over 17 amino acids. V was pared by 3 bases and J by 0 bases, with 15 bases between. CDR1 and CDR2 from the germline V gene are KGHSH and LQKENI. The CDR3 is CASSPVVSEPSGNTIYF. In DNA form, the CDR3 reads TGTGCCAGCTCACCGGTCGTATCAGAACCCTCTGGAAACACCATATATTTT.

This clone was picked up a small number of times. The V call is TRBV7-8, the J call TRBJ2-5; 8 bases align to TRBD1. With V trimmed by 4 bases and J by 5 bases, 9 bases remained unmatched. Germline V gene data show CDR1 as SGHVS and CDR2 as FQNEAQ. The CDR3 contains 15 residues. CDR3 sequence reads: CASSYGQGEWETQYF. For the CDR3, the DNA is TGTGCCAGCAGCTACGGACAGGGAGAGTGGGAGACCCAGTACTTC.